One and the same sample provided the 28 T cell receptor beta chains below, sequenced in a study of shared T cell receptors in the human thymus. Sequencing used immunoSEQ multiplex PCR; TCRdb keeps in-frame clones, though not all of them. The sample records tens of thousands of clones, 90% to 95% being singletons. Sequencing used thymocytes. The receptors originated from a human donor.

About this clone itself: Germline and junction disagree at one end, which may indicate a read error. The chain is built from TRBV5-5 and TRBJ1-6, with D hard to call. CDR1 and CDR2 (germline): SGHKS, YYEKEE (reference sequence). The CDR3 covers 15 residues. The CDR3 is CASTLNATTNSPLHF. The CDR3 DNA follows: TGTGCCAGCACCTTGAACGCAACCACAAATTCACCCCTCCACTTT.

V usage is TRBV28 and J usage is TRBJ1-2; 7 bases are shared with TRBD1. The CDR3 is made up of 15 amino acids. Germline V CDR1 and CDR2: MDHEN, SYDVKM. Trimming at V came to 3 bases and at J to 4 bases, leaving 8 bases not matched to a gene. The CDR3 here is CASSFGLPGGYGYTF. In DNA, the CDR3 is TGTGCCAGCAGTTTCGGTCTGCCAGGGGGCTATGGCTACACCTTC.

The chain joins TRBV7-2 to TRBJ1-1; D perhaps matches TRBD1 (5 bases). Trimming took 4 bases from V and 7 from J, leaving 10 bases between them. The germline V gene encodes CDR1 SGHTA and CDR2 FQGNSA. The CDR3 spans 12 residues. The CDR3 DNA reads TGTGCCAGCAGCTGCGGACACCTTGAAGCTTTCTTT. Amino acid sequence: CASSCGHLEAFF.

This chain uses TRBV30 with TRBJ2-7; D unresolved. The CDR3 spans 11 residues. The germline V and J ends were trimmed by 6 bases and 4 bases, with 10 bases remaining between them. Germline V lookup: CDR1 GTSNPN, CDR2 SVGIG (reference sequence). In nucleotides, the CDR3 is TGTGCCTGTCGAGGCATTTACGAGCAGTACTTC. Translating gives CACRGIYEQYF.

This clone was observed a single time. The chain uses TRBV7-7 and TRBJ2-1, with D possibly TRBD1 on 6 matching bases. The V gene's germline CDR1 is SSHAT and CDR2 FNYEAQ (reference sequence). With 5 bases removed from V and 5 bases from J, the gap between germline ends came to 10 bases. The CDR3 sequence is 13 residues long. CDR3 in DNA: TGTGCCAGCAGCGGGGGCTTAAACAATGAGCAGTTCTTC. It encodes CASSGGLNNEQFF.

This chain connects TRBV15 to TRBJ1-2, with 8 bases that match TRBD1. CDR3 length: 15 residues. Trimming took 3 bases from V and 6 from J; bases not matched to a gene: 9. In germline, CDR1 is LNHNV, CDR2 YYDKDF (reference sequence). In DNA, the CDR3 is TGTGCCACCAGCAGGCCTATACCGGACAGGGATGGCTACACCTTC. Encoded protein: CATSRPIPDRDGYTF.

The chain recombines TRBV4-3 with TRBJ2-5, with a weak D call TRBD2 (7 bases). CDR1 LGHNA and CDR2 YSLEER come from the germline V gene. The germline V and J ends were trimmed by 6 bases and 7 bases, with 15 bases remaining between them. The CDR3 spans 13 residues. The CDR3: CASRTSPRGTQYF. DNA of the CDR3: TGCGCCAGCAGGACTAGCCCCAGGGGGACCCAGTACTTC.

Of note for this clone: At one of its ends the junction is not consistent with the germline gene, which may arise from a read error. V gene TRBV7-8 combines with J gene TRBJ1-1; 11 bases fit TRBD1. CDR3 length: 14 amino acids. Germline CDR1 SGHVS, CDR2 FQNEAQ. The CDR3, as DNA: TGTGCCAGCACCTTAGCCGGGACAGGGGGTTCAGCTTTCTTT. It specifies CASTLAGTGGSAFF. The complete variable domain, with remaining parts taken from reference TRBV7-8 and TRBJ1-1, reads GAGVSQSPRYKVAKRGQDVALRCDPISGHVSLFWYQQALGQGPEFLTYFQNEAQLDKSGLPSDRFFAERPEGSVSTLKIQRTQQEDSAVYLCASTLAGTGGSAFFGQGTRLTVV.

The V and J genes are TRBV4-3 and TRBJ2-2; 7 nucleotides line up with TRBD1. V was pared by 0 bases and J by 5 bases, with 9 bases of the junction left unmatched. Germline CDR1 LGHNA, CDR2 YSLEER. The CDR3 runs to 17 residues. The CDR3 bases are TGCGCCAGCAGCCAAGATGAGGGGGCTACGGAGACCGGGGAGCTGTTTTTT. The encoded protein is CASSQDEGATETGELFF.

Here the CDR3 reads CASGLTPLGPLAYNEQFF. DNA for the CDR3: TGTGCTAGTGGTTTGACTCCCCTCGGGCCTCTGGCCTACAATGAGCAGTTCTTC. This chain links TRBV12-5 with TRBJ2-1; D unclear. V lost 2 bases and J 2 bases, leaving 19 bases between the germline ends. Germline V gene sequence: CDR1 LGHNT, CDR2 FRNRAP. The length of the CDR3 is 18 residues.

CDR3 in amino acids: CATQGRRNTEAFF. CDR3 DNA: TGTGCCACCCAGGGGAGGCGGAACACTGAAGCTTTCTTT. The V gene is TRBV10-3, the J gene TRBJ1-1; possibly TRBD1 for D (6 bases). The CDR3 contains 13 residues. The V end was cut by 10 bases, the J end by 1 base, with 13 bases between. CDR1 and CDR2 from the germline V gene are ENHRY and SYGVKD.

The chain carries TRBV23-1 and TRBJ2-2, with D perhaps matching TRBD1 (6 bases). TRBV23-1 is an ORF for which the function is uncertain. Trimming shortened V by 0 bases and J by 3 bases, and 11 bases separated the two germline ends. The CDR3 totals 16 residues. This chain's CDR3 is CASSQSDRIHTGELFF. The CDR3 DNA sequence: TGCGCCAGCAGTCAATCCGACAGGATACACACCGGGGAGCTGTTTTTT.

This sequence joins TRBV19 and TRBJ2-2; 10 bases are a match to TRBD1. This CDR3 contains 14 residues. Germline V gene sequence: CDR1 LNHDA, CDR2 SQIVND (reference sequence). The CDR3: CAVTGTGDTGELFF. DNA for the CDR3: TGTGCTGTGACCGGGACAGGGGACACCGGGGAGCTGTTTTTT.

This sequence joins TRBV21-1 and TRBJ2-7; the D call TRBD2 from the table was never checked on the DNA. TRBV21-1 is listed as a pseudogene. The CDR3 is made up of 15 amino acids. The CDR3 DNA is TGTGCCAGCAGGCGGGATATACACGTGTTAGACGAGCAGTACTTC. This gives the protein CASRRDIHVLDEQYF.

The J gene is TRBJ1-4, the V gene TRBV9; 11 bases align to TRBD1. There are 15 residues in the CDR3. From germline, CDR1 is SGDLS and CDR2 YYNGEE. Trimming removed 3 bases from V and 7 bases from J; junction bases left unmatched: 5. The CDR3 nucleotides are TGTGCCAGCAGCGCCGTCGGGACAGGGGGTGAAAAACTGTTTTTT. This codes for CASSAVGTGGEKLFF. Based on the CDR3 plus reference TRBV9 and TRBJ1-4, the full variable domain is DSGVTQTPKHLITATGQRVTLRCSPRSGDLSVYWYQQSLDQGLQFLIQYYNGEERAKGNILERFSAQQFPDLHSELNLSSLELGDSALYFCASSAVGTGGEKLFFGSGTQLSVL.

The rearrangement uses TRBV6-1 and TRBJ2-1, with 15 bases that match TRBD2. The J segment lost 4 bases and the V segment lost 2 bases, leaving 18 bases of the junction unmatched. The germline gives CDR1 MNHNS, CDR2 SASEGT. The CDR3 totals 22 residues. CDR3 DNA: TGTGCCAGCAGTGAACCCGATCGGACTAGCGGGGGGGGTAGCACCCTTTACAATGAGCAGTTCTTC. Translating gives CASSEPDRTSGGGSTLYNEQFF.

The chain combines TRBV4-2 with TRBJ2-7; 7 bases agree with TRBD2. CDR1 LGHNA and CDR2 YNFKEQ come from the germline V gene. V shed 4 bases, J shed 6 bases, and the junction held 9 bases outside the gene matches. This CDR3 spans 14 amino acids. The CDR3 DNA follows: TGTGCCAGCAGCCTCTTGGGGAGGGTGAGCGAGCAGTACTTC. Translation: CASSLLGRVSEQYF.

This chain uses TRBV7-9 with TRBJ2-5; D remains unclear. CDR1 and CDR2 from the germline V gene are SEHNR and FQNEAQ (reference sequence). V was trimmed by 1 base and J by 5 bases, leaving 5 bases between them. The CDR3 sequence is 12 residues long. CDR3 in amino acids: CASSLVWETQYF. CDR3 sequence (DNA): TGTGCCAGCAGCTTAGTATGGGAGACCCAGTACTTC.

This chain uses TRBV11-2 with TRBJ2-5; D is ambiguous. V shed 1 base and J shed 0 bases, with 21 bases lying between them. The CDR3 totals 19 residues. Germline V gene lookup returns CDR1 SGHAT and CDR2 FQNNGV. This chain's CDR3 is CASSLVAPQPREYQETQYF. The CDR3 bases are TGTGCCAGCAGCTTAGTAGCCCCGCAGCCCCGAGAGTACCAAGAGACCCAGTACTTC.

This chain uses TRBV13 with TRBJ2-3; TRBD2 aligns across 9 bases. Germline-derived CDR1 and CDR2 are PRHDT and FYEKMQ (reference sequence). V shed 2 bases and J 2 bases; nucleotides not matched to a gene: 8. The length of the CDR3 is 17 residues. The CDR3 coding sequence is TGTGCCAGCAGCTTAAAGCTGGCTAGCGGGACCACAGATACGCAGTATTTT. It encodes CASSLKLASGTTDTQYF.

The CDR3 protein is CASSSRTGLGEKLFF. CDR3 in DNA: TGTGCCAGCAGCTCGCGGACAGGGTTGGGTGAAAAACTGTTTTTT. This chain joins TRBV11-2 and TRBJ1-4; 8 nucleotides line up with TRBD1. With 4 bases clipped from V and 7 bases from J, the junction kept 8 bases outside the gene matches. CDR3 length: 15 amino acids. Germline CDR1 and CDR2: SGHAT and FQNNGV.

This rearrangement joins TRBV30 to TRBJ2-7; D ambiguous. Germline values: CDR1 GTSNPN, CDR2 SVGIG (reference sequence). Trimming removed 1 base at V and 1 base at J, with 5 bases between. The CDR3 extends over 12 amino acids. CDR3 bases: TGTGCCTGGAGTGCGGCTTCCTACGAGCAGTACTTC. Residues: CAWSAASYEQYF.

The chain combines TRBV7-2 with TRBJ2-1; D is tentatively TRBD1 or TRBD2 (5 bases each). V dropped 5 bases and J dropped 9 bases, with 20 bases sitting between them. CDR3 length equals 15 residues. Germline CDR1 SGHTA, CDR2 FQGNSA. The CDR3 sequence is CASSPRVGIASEQFF. CDR3 nucleotide sequence: TGTGCCAGCAGCCCCAGGGTCGGGATCGCGTCTGAGCAGTTCTTC. The whole variable domain, remainder taken from reference TRBV7-2 and TRBJ2-1, is GAGVSQSPSNKVTEKGKDVELRCDPISGHTALYWYRQSLGQGLEFLIYFQGNSAPDKSGLPSDRFSAERTGGSVSTLTIQRTQQEDSAVYLCASSPRVGIASEQFFGPGTRLTVL.

This clone was seen once. The chain couples TRBV15 to TRBJ2-3, with D perhaps matching TRBD2 (5 bases). Deletions cut 0 bases from V and 0 bases from J, with 19 bases between. This CDR3 region has 19 residues. Germline V gene lookup returns CDR1 LNHNV and CDR2 YYDKDF (reference sequence). This chain's CDR3 is CATSRDSPELVASTDTQYF. The CDR3 nucleotides read TGTGCCACCAGCAGAGATAGCCCGGAACTAGTGGCTAGCACAGATACGCAGTATTTT.

This chain links TRBV5-6 with TRBJ2-7; no definite D call. Trimming left V 3 bases short and J 5 bases short, with 18 bases between. CDR3 length: 15 residues. The germline CDR1 and CDR2 sequences are SGHDT and YYEEEE. The CDR3 here is CASSYHMPHPHEQYF. The CDR3 DNA is TGTGCCAGCAGCTACCACATGCCCCATCCCCACGAGCAGTACTTC.

This rearrangement joins TRBV6-6 to TRBJ2-2; TRBD2 might be the D (6 bases). The CDR3 has 16 residues. V was shortened by 5 bases and J by 2 bases, with 15 bases between the two germline ends. In germline, CDR1 is MNHNY, CDR2 SVGAGI (reference sequence). CDR3 in DNA: TGTGCCAGCAGTCCCCGAGAGGCGGGAAACACCGGGGAGCTGTTTTTT. Translated, it gives CASSPREAGNTGELFF.

The V gene is TRBV9, the J gene TRBJ1-2, with 10 bases identical to TRBD1. Germline assignment: CDR1 SGDLS and CDR2 YYNGEE. V dropped 4 bases and J dropped 1; count of bases not matched to a gene: 4. The CDR3 consists of 15 residues. The CDR3: CASSPDRGGNYGYTF. CDR3 nucleotide sequence: TGTGCCAGCAGCCCGGACAGGGGGGGTAACTATGGCTACACCTTC. The variable domain in full, completed from reference TRBV9 and TRBJ1-2, reads DSGVTQTPKHLITATGQRVTLRCSPRSGDLSVYWYQQSLDQGLQFLIQYYNGEERAKGNILERFSAQQFPDLHSELNLSSLELGDSALYFCASSPDRGGNYGYTFGSGTRLTVV.

V usage is TRBV6-1 and J usage is TRBJ2-7, with D perhaps being TRBD1 or TRBD2 (5 bases each). With 6 bases removed from V and 2 bases from J, the gap between germline ends came to 14 bases. The length of the CDR3 is 14 residues. Germline loops: CDR1 MNHNS, CDR2 SASEGT. The CDR3 reads CASRYRDRTYEQYF. CDR3 nucleotides: TGTGCCAGCAGGTACCGGGACCGTACCTACGAGCAGTACTTC.